The 27 T cell receptor beta chains below all came from one sample that was sequenced in a study of cytotoxic CD8 clonotypes in ibrutinib-treated CLL (dated by TCRdb to the early 2020s). The library was prepared using the immunoSEQ multiplex PCR assay. What TCRdb holds here is the immuneACCESS table cut down to in-frame rearrangements. Part of the clones is not present; checked against another copy, under half of the missing clones reflect an unresolved V gene, and the others are unexplained. The sample data list 250,000 to 350,000 clones, and around 69% of these were observed just once. Around 5.3% of the sample goes to the ten largest clones. Interpreted using the paper, the time point label stands for: progressive disease on ibrutinib. Sequencing used PBMCs, obtained at disease progression, from a patient treated with ibrutinib. The source of these receptors is a human donor with chronic lymphocytic leukemia.

About this clone itself: A read error may produce the germline difference seen at one junction end. The chain employs TRBV10-3 and TRBJ1-5; the D gene is possibly TRBD1 (5 bases). In germline, CDR1 is ENHRY, CDR2 SYGVKD. The CDR3 loop spans 14 amino acids. The CDR3 is CASSEEASGQPQHF. The CDR3 DNA reads as TGTGCCAGCAGTGAAGAGGCCTCAGGGCAGCCCCAGCATTTT.

The V gene is TRBV6-5, the J gene TRBJ1-1; D is unresolved. V was pared by 1 base and J by 3 bases, with 6 bases between. Germline CDR1 MNHEY, CDR2 SVGAGI. CDR3 size: 13 residues. CDR3 sequence: CASSYLGYTEAFF. CDR3 nucleotide sequence: TGTGCCAGCAGTTACTTGGGGTACACTGAAGCTTTCTTT.

The chain links TRBV9 to TRBJ1-6; 7 bases line up with TRBD1. Germline lookup yields CDR1 SGDLS and CDR2 YYNGEE. Losses at the gene ends were 4 bases for V and 16 bases for J; bases not matched to a gene: 8. The CDR3 is 12 residues long. The CDR3: CASSPRDSKLHF. The CDR3 DNA sequence: TGTGCCAGCAGCCCTCGGGACAGCAAACTCCACTTT.

This chain connects TRBV2 to TRBJ2-3; 10 bases map to TRBD2. Germline V lookup: CDR1 SNHLY, CDR2 FYNNEI. This CDR3 is 15 amino acids long. The J segment lost 4 bases and the V segment lost 1 base, leaving 2 bases of the junction unmatched. CDR3 protein: CASSEGTSGADTQYF. The CDR3 region has the DNA TGTGCCAGCAGTGAAGGGACTAGCGGTGCAGATACGCAGTATTTT.

CDR3 sequence reads: CASSRVRAGYGYTF. CDR3 DNA: TGCGCCAGCAGCCGAGTCAGGGCGGGCTATGGCTACACCTTC. The rearrangement uses TRBV4-1 and TRBJ1-2, with D possibly TRBD1 on 5 matching bases. CDR1 MGHRA and CDR2 YSYEKL come from the germline V gene. CDR3 length equals 14 residues. With 4 bases removed from V and 4 bases from J, the gap between germline ends came to 13 bases.

This clone was counted only a few times. The V gene is TRBV7-2, the J gene TRBJ2-3, with TRBD1 matching 10 bases. Germline values: CDR1 SGHTA, CDR2 FQGNSA. J gave up 4 bases and V 3 bases, and 1 base lay outside the gene matches. The length of the CDR3 is 14 residues. CDR3 loop: CASSFDRGPDTQYF. CDR3 coding DNA: TGTGCCAGCAGCTTCGACAGGGGGCCAGATACGCAGTATTTT.

The chain has TRBV11-2 and TRBJ2-3; 9 bases line up with TRBD1. Germline CDR1 is SGHAT and CDR2 is FQNNGV. The V and J ends lost 5 bases and 2 bases, in that order; junction bases with no gene match: 8. This CDR3 is 16 amino acids long. The CDR3 sequence: CASSAWDRVDTDTQYF. CDR3 sequence (DNA): TGTGCCAGCAGCGCCTGGGACAGGGTGGACACAGATACGCAGTATTTT.

J is TRBJ2-7 and V is TRBV7-9, with TRBD1 as a possible D gene (6 bases). V lost 3 bases to trimming and J lost 4 bases, with 16 bases between them. Germline V gives CDR1 SEHNR, CDR2 FQNEAQ (reference sequence). This CDR3 has 15 amino acids. The CDR3 DNA sequence: TGTGCCAGCAGCTTTACAGGGCGTCCGCCATACGAGCAGTACTTC. As protein: CASSFTGRPPYEQYF.

V gene TRBV29-1 combines with J gene TRBJ2-1; unclear D gene. Germline assignment: CDR1 SQVTM and CDR2 ANQGSEA. The CDR3 is 16 residues long. V was trimmed by 3 bases and J by 0 bases, leaving 15 bases between them. CDR3 bases: TGCAGCGTTGAGGGCCAGACGAGCCACTCCTACAATGAGCAGTTCTTC. This gives the protein CSVEGQTSHSYNEQFF.

The CDR3 DNA reads TGTGCCAGCAGCTTAGCGGCCCAAGAGACCCAGTACTTC. This sequence encodes CASSLAAQETQYF. The chain recombines TRBV7-3 with TRBJ2-5; D is uncertain. Germline CDR1 and CDR2: SGHTA and FQGTGA. V lost 2 bases, J lost 1 base, and 5 bases lay in between. The length of the CDR3 is 13 residues.

The CDR3 DNA is TGCAGCGTGGCACCGGGACAGTTACATGAAAAACTGTTTTTT. Its translation is CSVAPGQLHEKLFF. This chain joins TRBV29-1 and TRBJ1-4; 7 positions match TRBD1. CDR1 SQVTM and CDR2 ANQGSEA come from the germline V gene. The junction had 10 bases not matched to a gene; V was cut back by 6 bases and J by 6 bases. There are 14 residues in the CDR3.

This clone has a handful of counts. CDR3 sequence: CASATHRGAYYGYTF. CDR3 sequence (DNA): TGTGCCAGCGCGACGCATCGGGGGGCCTACTATGGCTACACCTTC. The chain couples TRBV27 to TRBJ1-2; D perhaps matches TRBD1 (6 bases). CDR3 size: 15 residues. The V gene's germline CDR1 is MNHEY and CDR2 SMNVEV (reference sequence). V shed 8 bases and J shed 3 bases, with 19 bases lying between them.

V and J are TRBV27 and TRBJ2-1, with TRBD1 as a possible D gene (5 bases). V dropped 3 bases and J dropped 8 bases, with 14 bases sitting between them. The germline CDR1 and CDR2 sequences are MNHEY and SMNVEV (reference sequence). There are 14 residues in the CDR3. The CDR3 spells CASSFQTRGHEQFF. In DNA form, the CDR3 reads TGTGCCAGCAGTTTCCAGACAAGGGGCCATGAGCAGTTCTTC.

This chain connects TRBV10-3 to TRBJ2-1; D is undetermined. The germline V gene has CDR1 ENHRY and CDR2 SYGVKD. The V end lost 3 bases, the J end lost 5 bases, and 8 bases lay between the germline ends. There are 13 residues in the CDR3. The CDR3 sequence: CAISDRTDNEQFF. CDR3 bases: TGTGCCATCAGTGACAGGACCGACAATGAGCAGTTCTTC.

J is TRBJ2-5 and V is TRBV5-1; 7 nucleotides line up with TRBD1. Germline V gene lookup returns CDR1 SGHRS and CDR2 YFSETQ. The CDR3 has 14 amino acids. J was trimmed by 3 bases and V by 3 bases; bases with no gene match: 5. CDR3 sequence reads: CASSWGQREETQYF. As DNA, the CDR3 is TGCGCCAGCAGCTGGGGACAGAGAGAAGAGACCCAGTACTTC.

The V and J genes are TRBV2 and TRBJ2-1; the D is unclear. This CDR3 region has 11 residues. Trimming removed 5 bases at V and 9 bases at J, with 8 bases between. Germline V lookup: CDR1 SNHLY, CDR2 FYNNEI. In nucleotides, the CDR3 is TGTGCCAGCAGTACCGTTGGTGAGCAGTTCTTC. As protein: CASSTVGEQFF.

This clone showed up just once. The chain couples TRBV5-1 to TRBJ2-1, with D hard to call. The CDR3 length is 12 residues. Germline-derived CDR1 and CDR2 are SGHRS and YFSETQ. Trimming cost V 4 bases and J 9 bases, with 11 bases left between them. The CDR3: CASSLSAGEQFF. In DNA form, the CDR3 reads TGCGCCAGCAGCCTATCGGCAGGTGAGCAGTTCTTC. Filled out from reference TRBV5-1 and TRBJ2-1, the complete variable domain reads KAGVTQTPRYLIKTRGQQVTLSCSPISGHRSVSWYQQTPGQGLQFLFEYFSETQRNKGNFPGRFSGRQFSNSRSEMNVSTLELGDSALYLCASSLSAGEQFFGPGTRLTVL.

This clone was counted a few times. This rearrangement joins TRBV5-6 to TRBJ1-2; 11 bases fit TRBD1. The germline V gene encodes CDR1 SGHDT and CDR2 YYEEEE. V shed 4 bases, J shed 2 bases, and the junction held 4 bases outside the gene matches. This CDR3 is 15 amino acids long. CDR3 bases: TGTGCCAGCAGCCTCCGGGACAGGGGGAACTATGGCTACACCTTC. Protein sequence: CASSLRDRGNYGYTF. Full variable domain (remainder filled in from reference TRBV5-6 and TRBJ1-2): DAGVTQSPTHLIKTRGQQVTLRCSPKSGHDTVSWYQQALGQGPQFIFQYYEEEERQRGNFPDRFSGHQFPNYSSELNVNALLLGDSALYLCASSLRDRGNYGYTFGSGTRLTVV.

The rearrangement joins TRBV5-1 to TRBJ2-1, with 12 bases that match TRBD2. The junction had 5 bases not matched to a gene; V was cut back by 1 base and J by 9 bases. CDR1 SGHRS and CDR2 YFSETQ come from the germline V gene. The CDR3 is 15 residues long. The CDR3 region has the DNA TGCGCCAGCAGCTTGCTAGCGGGGGGGCTTCGTGAGCAGTTCTTC. Its translation is CASSLLAGGLREQFF.

This clone was counted once. V gene TRBV1 combines with J gene TRBJ1-5; TRBD1 is taken as the D call from the table, unchecked against the DNA. TRBV1 has pseudogene status. The CDR3 is 15 amino acids. The CDR3 region has the DNA TGCACCAGCAGTGGGCGTTGGAAAGGTGATCAGCCCCAGCATTTT. This translates into CTSSGRWKGDQPQHF.

This clone has more than one count but fewer than ten. V and J are TRBV7-2 and TRBJ1-5; weak D call: TRBD1 (6 bases). This CDR3 comprises 13 residues. Germline assignment: CDR1 SGHTA and CDR2 FQGNSA. V was shortened by 5 bases and J by 7 bases, with 12 bases between the two germline ends. This CDR3 reads CASSRNREQPQHF. For the CDR3, the DNA is TGTGCCAGCAGCCGCAACAGGGAACAGCCCCAGCATTTT. The entire variable domain, with the rest obtained from reference TRBV7-2 and TRBJ1-5, is as follows: GAGVSQSPSNKVTEKGKDVELRCDPISGHTALYWYRQSLGQGLEFLIYFQGNSAPDKSGLPSDRFSAERTGGSVSTLTIQRTQQEDSAVYLCASSRNREQPQHFGDGTRLSIL.

For the CDR3, the DNA is TGTGCCAGCAGTTTTGGGGGTAGGGGGGACTACCCCCTCCACTTT. Residues: CASSFGGRGDYPLHF. The chain has TRBV27 and TRBJ1-6; a weak D match, TRBD1 (6 bases). CDR1 MNHEY and CDR2 SMNVEV come from the germline V gene (reference sequence). The V and J ends lost 3 bases and 13 bases respectively, with 19 bases between them. The CDR3 covers 15 residues.

V usage is TRBV11-2 and J usage is TRBJ2-7; 9 bases are shared with TRBD2. The V segment lost 2 bases and the J segment 4 bases; nucleotides outside the gene matches: 6. The CDR3 is 15 amino acids. Germline lookup yields CDR1 SGHAT and CDR2 FQNNGV. CDR3 in amino acids: CASSLWTSEGYEQYF. The CDR3 bases are TGTGCCAGCAGCTTATGGACTAGCGAGGGGTACGAGCAGTACTTC.

The rearrangement uses TRBV7-2 and TRBJ1-2, with a tentative D call TRBD1 (6 bases). This CDR3 is 12 amino acids long. Trimming took 6 bases from V and 6 from J, leaving 11 bases between them. Germline-derived CDR1 and CDR2 are SGHTA and FQGNSA. CDR3 sequence reads: CASSSYRDGYTF. The CDR3 DNA reads as TGTGCCAGCAGTTCTTACAGGGATGGCTACACCTTC.

This sequence joins TRBV4-1 and TRBJ1-5, with D tentatively TRBD1 (6 bases). V was shortened by 0 bases and J by 6 bases, with 24 bases between the two germline ends. The germline gives CDR1 MGHRA, CDR2 YSYEKL. The CDR3 runs to 19 residues. The CDR3 DNA is TGCGCCAGCAGCCAAGAAATTAGTGTTGTCGGACAGTTGGCTCAGCCCCAGCATTTT. Its protein product is CASSQEISVVGQLAQPQHF.

This clone has a single count. The V call is TRBV5-1, the J call TRBJ2-3, with no clear D. CDR1 and CDR2 (germline): SGHRS, YFSETQ. The CDR3 extends over 15 amino acids. Trimming removed 1 base at V and 2 bases at J, with 11 bases between. DNA for the CDR3: TGCGCCAGCAGCTTGATTCCGTTGGCCACAGATACGCAGTATTTT. It codes for CASSLIPLATDTQYF. Supplemented by reference TRBV5-1 and TRBJ2-3, the full variable domain reads KAGVTQTPRYLIKTRGQQVTLSCSPISGHRSVSWYQQTPGQGLQFLFEYFSETQRNKGNFPGRFSGRQFSNSRSEMNVSTLELGDSALYLCASSLIPLATDTQYFGPGTRLTVL.

CDR3 bases: TGCGCCAGCAGCTACTACTACACAGATACGCAGTATTTT. Translation gives CASSYYYTDTQYF. The rearrangement links TRBV4-3 to TRBJ2-3; the D is unclear. V lost 5 bases, J lost 2 bases, and 8 bases lay in between. The germline V gene encodes CDR1 LGHNA and CDR2 YSLEER. The CDR3 has 13 residues.